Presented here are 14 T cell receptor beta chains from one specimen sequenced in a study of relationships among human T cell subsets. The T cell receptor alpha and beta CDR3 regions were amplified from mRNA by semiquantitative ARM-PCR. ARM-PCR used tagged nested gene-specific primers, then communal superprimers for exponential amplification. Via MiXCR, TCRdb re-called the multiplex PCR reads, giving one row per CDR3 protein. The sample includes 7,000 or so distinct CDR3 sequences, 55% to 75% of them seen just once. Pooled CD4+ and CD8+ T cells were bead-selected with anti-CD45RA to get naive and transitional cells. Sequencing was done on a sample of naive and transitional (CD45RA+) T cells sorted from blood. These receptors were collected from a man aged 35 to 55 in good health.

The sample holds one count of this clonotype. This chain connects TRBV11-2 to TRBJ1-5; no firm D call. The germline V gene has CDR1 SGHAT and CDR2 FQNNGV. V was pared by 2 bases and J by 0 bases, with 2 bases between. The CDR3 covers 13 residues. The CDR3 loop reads CASSLSSNQPQHF. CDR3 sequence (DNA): TGTGCCAGCAGCTTAAGTAGCAATCAGCCCCAGCATTTT. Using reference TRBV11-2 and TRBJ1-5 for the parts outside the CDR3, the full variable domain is EAGVAQSPRYKIIEKRQSVAFWCNPISGHATLYWYQQILGQGPKLLIQFQNNGVVDDSQLPKDRFSAERLKGVDSTLKIQPAKLEDSAVYLCASSLSSNQPQHFGDGTRLSIL.

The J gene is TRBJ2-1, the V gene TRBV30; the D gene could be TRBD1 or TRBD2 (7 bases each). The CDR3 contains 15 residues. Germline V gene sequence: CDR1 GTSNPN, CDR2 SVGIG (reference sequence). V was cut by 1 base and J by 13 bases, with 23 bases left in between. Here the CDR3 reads CAWSGPREGAIPQFF. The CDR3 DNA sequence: TGTGCCTGGAGTGGGCCCAGGGAGGGGGCTATTCCCCAGTTCTTC.

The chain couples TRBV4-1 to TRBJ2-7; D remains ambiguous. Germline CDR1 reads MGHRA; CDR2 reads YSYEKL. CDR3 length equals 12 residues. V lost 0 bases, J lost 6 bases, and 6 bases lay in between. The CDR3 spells CASSQDKAEQYF. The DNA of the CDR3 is TGCGCCAGCAGCCAAGATAAGGCCGAGCAGTACTTC.

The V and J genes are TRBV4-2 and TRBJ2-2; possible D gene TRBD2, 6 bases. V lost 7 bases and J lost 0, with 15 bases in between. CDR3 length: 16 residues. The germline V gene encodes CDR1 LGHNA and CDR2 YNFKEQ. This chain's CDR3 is CASTPGRLANTGELFF. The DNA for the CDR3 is TGTGCCAGCACCCCTGGGAGGCTTGCGAACACCGGGGAGCTGTTTTTT.

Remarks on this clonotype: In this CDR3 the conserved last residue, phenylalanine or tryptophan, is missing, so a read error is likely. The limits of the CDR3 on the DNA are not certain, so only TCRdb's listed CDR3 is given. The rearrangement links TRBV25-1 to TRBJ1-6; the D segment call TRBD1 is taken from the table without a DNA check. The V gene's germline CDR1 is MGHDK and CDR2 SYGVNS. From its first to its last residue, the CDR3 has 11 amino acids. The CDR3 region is CAIWAKGGESV.

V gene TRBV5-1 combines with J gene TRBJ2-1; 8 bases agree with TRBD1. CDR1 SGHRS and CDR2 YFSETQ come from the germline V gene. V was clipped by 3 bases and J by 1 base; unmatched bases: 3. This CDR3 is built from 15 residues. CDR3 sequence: CASSYRDRSYNEQFF. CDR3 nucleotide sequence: TGCGCCAGCAGCTACCGGGACAGGTCCTACAATGAGCAGTTCTTC.

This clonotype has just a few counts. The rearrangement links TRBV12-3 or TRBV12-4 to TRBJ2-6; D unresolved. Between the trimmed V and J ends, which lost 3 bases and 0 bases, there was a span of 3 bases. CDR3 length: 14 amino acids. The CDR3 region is CASSLGSGANVLTF. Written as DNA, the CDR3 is TGTGCCAGCAGTTTGGGCTCTGGGGCCAACGTCCTGACTTTC.

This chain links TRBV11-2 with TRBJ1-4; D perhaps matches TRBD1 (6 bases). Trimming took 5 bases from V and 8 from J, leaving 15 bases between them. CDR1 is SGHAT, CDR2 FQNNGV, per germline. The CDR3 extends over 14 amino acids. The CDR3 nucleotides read TGTGCCAGCAGCATGGACAGAAAGTTGGAAAAACTGTTTTTT. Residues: CASSMDRKLEKLFF.

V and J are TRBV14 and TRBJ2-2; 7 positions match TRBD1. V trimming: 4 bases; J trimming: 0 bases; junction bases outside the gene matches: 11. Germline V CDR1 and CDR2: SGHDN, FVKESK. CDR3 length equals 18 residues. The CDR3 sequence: CASSRLFPGQTNTGELFF. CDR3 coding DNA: TGTGCCAGCAGCCGCCTGTTTCCGGGACAGACGAACACCGGGGAGCTGTTTTTT.

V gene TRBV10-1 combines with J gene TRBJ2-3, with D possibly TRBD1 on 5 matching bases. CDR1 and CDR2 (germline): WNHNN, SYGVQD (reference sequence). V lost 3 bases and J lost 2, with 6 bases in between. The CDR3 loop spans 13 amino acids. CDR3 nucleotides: TGCGCCAGCAGTGACAGGGACACAGATACGCAGTATTTT. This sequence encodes CASSDRDTDTQYF.

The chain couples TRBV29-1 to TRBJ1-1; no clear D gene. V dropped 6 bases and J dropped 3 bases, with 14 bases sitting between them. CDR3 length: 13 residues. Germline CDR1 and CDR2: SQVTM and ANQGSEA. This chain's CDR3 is CSVDPEVYTEAFF. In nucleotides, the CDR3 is TGCAGCGTAGACCCGGAGGTGTACACTGAAGCTTTCTTT.

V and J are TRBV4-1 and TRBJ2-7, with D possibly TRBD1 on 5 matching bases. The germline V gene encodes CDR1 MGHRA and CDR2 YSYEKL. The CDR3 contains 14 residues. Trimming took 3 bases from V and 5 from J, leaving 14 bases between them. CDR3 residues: CASSHFYRPDEQYF. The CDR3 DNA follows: TGCGCCAGCAGCCATTTCTACAGGCCCGACGAGCAGTACTTC.

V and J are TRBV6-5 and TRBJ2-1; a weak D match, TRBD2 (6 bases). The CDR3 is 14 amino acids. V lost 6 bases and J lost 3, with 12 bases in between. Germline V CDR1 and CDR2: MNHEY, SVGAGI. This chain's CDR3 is CASSRMGGYNEQFF. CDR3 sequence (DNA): TGTGCCAGCAGCCGTATGGGAGGCTACAATGAGCAGTTCTTC.

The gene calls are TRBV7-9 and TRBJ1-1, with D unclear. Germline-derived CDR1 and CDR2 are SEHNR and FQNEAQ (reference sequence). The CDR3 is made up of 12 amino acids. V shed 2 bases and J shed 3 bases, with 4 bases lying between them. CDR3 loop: CASSLTYTEAFF. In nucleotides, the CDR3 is TGTGCCAGCAGCTTAACTTACACTGAAGCTTTCTTT.